A selection of T cell receptor beta chains follows, all from one sample in a study of response to subunit inactivated influenza vaccine. TCRdb processed the RT-PCR reads anew with MiXCR; each CDR3 protein has one entry. This table has 500,000 to 600,000 distinct CDR3 sequences, about an eighth appearing once. Sequenced here: PBMCs from blood, sampled on the day of vaccination. These receptors were obtained from a man aged 50 to 59 who received an inactivated influenza vaccine. CDR3s include the opening cysteine and the closing phenylalanine or tryptophan. The D gene is left open where the match is weak. Rows may omit the clone size; those that give it use once, few, many or a size class.

size,J,D,V,DNA,CDR3
-,TRBJ1-4,-,TRBV29-1,TGCAGCGTTTCGGACAGTGAAAAACTGTTTTTT,CSVSDSEKLFF
few,TRBJ1-5,-,TRBV5-1,TGCGCCAGCAGCTTGGGGGAGGTCAATCAGCCCCAGCATTTT,CASSLGEVNQPQHF
few,TRBJ2-5,TRBD2,TRBV5-4,TGTGCCAGCAGCTTGGTTAGGACTAGCGGACAAGAGACCCAGTACTTC,CASSLVRTSGQETQYF
many,TRBJ2-5,-,TRBV5-1,TGCGCCAGCAGCTTGGGAGGGGAAATCCAAGAGACCCAGTACTTC,CASSLGGEIQETQYF
many,TRBJ2-1,-,TRBV5-1,TGCGCCAGCAGCTTGGACGGTCGTGGCAGCTACAATGAGCAGTTCTTC,CASSLDGRGSYNEQFF
many,TRBJ2-7,-,TRBV7-2,TGTGCCAGCAGCTCACCGGGACGAACCTACGAGCAGTACTTC,CASSSPGRTYEQYF
-,TRBJ2-1,TRBD2,TRBV10-3,TGTGCCATCAGTGAGTTAAGCGGGAGTGGGAATGAGCAGTTCTTC,CAISELSGSGNEQFF
-,TRBJ2-7,TRBD1,TRBV29-1,TGCAGCGTTGAAGACTCGACAGGGGGCTACGAGCAGTACTTC,CSVEDSTGGYEQYF
few,TRBJ2-4,-,TRBV6-1,TGTGCCAGCAGGGATCCCTCCTCCAAAAACATTCAGTACTTC,CASRDPSSKNIQYF
few,TRBJ2-5,-,TRBV20-1,TGCAGTCCGGACCCCCGGGAGACCCAGTACTTC,CSPDPRETQYF
-,TRBJ1-1,-,TRBV28,TGTGCCAGCAGTTTACCAGTTATGAACACTGAAGCTTTCTTT,CASSLPVMNTEAFF
-,TRBJ2-1,TRBD1,TRBV4-3,TGCGCCAGCAGCCAAGGAGTTGGGACAGGGTACAATGAGCAGTTCTTC,CASSQGVGTGYNEQFF
-,TRBJ2-1,-,TRBV12-3/TRBV12-4,TGTGCCAGCAGTTTGTCGGGGCCTGATGAGCAGTTCTTC,CASSLSGPDEQFF
few,TRBJ2-5,TRBD2,TRBV20-1,TGCAGTGTTCGCCGGGAGCGGGGAAAAGAGACCCAGTACTTC,CSVRRERGKETQYF
-,TRBJ1-2,TRBD1,TRBV10-3,TGTGCCATCACCGAGGGAGGGGGCAGGTCTGTGAACTATGGCTACACCTTC,CAITEGGGRSVNYGYTF
-,TRBJ1-2,TRBD1,TRBV6-2/TRBV6-3,TGTGCCAGCAGGGGGGACAGATATGGCTACACCTTC,CASRGDRYGYTF
-,TRBJ1-2,-,TRBV7-9,TGTGCCAGCAGGGAGACAGGCGGCGTCTATGGCTACACCTTC,CASRETGGVYGYTF
-,TRBJ2-5,-,TRBV4-3,TGCGCCAGCAGCCGCAACAGCCAAGAGACCCAGTACTTC,CASSRNSQETQYF
-,TRBJ2-5,TRBD1,TRBV24-1,TGTGCCACCAGTGATGCAGGGGGCTTAGAGACCCAGTACTTC,CATSDAGGLETQYF
few,TRBJ1-3,TRBD1,TRBV7-9,TGTGCCAGCAGCCTAGAGGGACAGAGCTCTGGAAACACCATATATTTT,CASSLEGQSSGNTIYF
-,TRBJ2-3,TRBD2,TRBV20-1,TGCAGTGCTAGTCGGCGGGGGGGCGTAGATACGCAGTATTTT,CSASRRGGVDTQYF
-,TRBJ2-2,-,TRBV7-2,TGTGCCAGCAGCTTAGCGAACGCCGGGGAGCTGATTTTT,CASSLANAGELIF